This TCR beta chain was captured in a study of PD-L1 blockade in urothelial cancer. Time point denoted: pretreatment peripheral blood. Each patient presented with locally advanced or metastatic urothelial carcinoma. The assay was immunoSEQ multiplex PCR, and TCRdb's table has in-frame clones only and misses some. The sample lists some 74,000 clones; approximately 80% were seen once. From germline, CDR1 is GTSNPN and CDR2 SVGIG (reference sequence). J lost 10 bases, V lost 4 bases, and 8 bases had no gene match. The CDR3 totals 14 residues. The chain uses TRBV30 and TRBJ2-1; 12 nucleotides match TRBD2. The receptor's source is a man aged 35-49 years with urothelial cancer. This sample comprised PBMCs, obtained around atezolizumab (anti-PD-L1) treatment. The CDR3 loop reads CAWTTSGRVGEQFF. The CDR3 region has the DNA TGTGCCTGGACGACTAGCGGGAGAGTCGGCGAGCAGTTCTTC. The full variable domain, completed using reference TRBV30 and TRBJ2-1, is SQTIHQWPATLVQPVGSPLSLECTVEGTSNPNLYWYRQAAGRGLQLLFYSVGIGQISSEVPQNLSASRPQDRQFILSSKKLLLSDSGFYLCAWTTSGRVGEQFFGPGTRLTVL.